Below, 29 T cell receptor beta chains from the same sample are listed, as sequenced in a study of long-term antiretroviral therapy in people with HIV. Running of the v3.0 immunoSEQ assay took place at survey level. Generated by immunoSEQ multiplex PCR, the TCRdb table keeps only in-frame clones and is missing some. Here the sample spans about 28,000 clones, around 95% being singletons. The sequenced sample was unsorted PBMCs, obtained 5.3 years after starting antiretroviral therapy. The receptors stem from a man aged 50 to 59 with HIV.

On this clone: One end of the junction varies from germline; a read error may be responsible. CDR3 DNA sequence: TGTGCCAGCAGGGAAGCCCAGGACAGGGATCCCGAGCAGTACTTC. The encoded protein is CASREAQDRDPEQYF. The rearrangement links TRBV6-1 to TRBJ2-7, with 8 bases aligning to TRBD1. Germline V lookup: CDR1 MNHNS, CDR2 SASEGT. The CDR3 totals 15 residues.

The gene calls are TRBV28 and TRBJ1-2; D might be TRBD1 (6 bases). The CDR3 loop spans 14 amino acids. The germline CDR1 and CDR2 sequences are MDHEN and SYDVKM. V dropped 1 base and J dropped 7 bases, with 13 bases sitting between them. DNA of the CDR3: TGTGCCAGCAGTTTATTGCCAGGGGCCGGTGGCTACACCTTC. It yields the protein CASSLLPGAGGYTF.

As concerns this clone: Other DNA sequences in the sample encode the same CDR3. V and J are TRBV6-1 and TRBJ1-1; the match to TRBD1 covers 8 bases. Germline assignment: CDR1 MNHNS and CDR2 SASEGT. The CDR3 runs to 15 residues. V lost 4 bases, J lost 1 base, and 5 bases stayed unmatched. This chain's CDR3 is CASSVGTGSNTEAFF. As DNA, the CDR3 is TGTGCCAGCAGTGTGGGGACAGGTTCGAACACTGAAGCTTTCTTT.

The chain links TRBV21-1 to TRBJ1-5; TRBD1 is taken as the D call from the table, unchecked against the DNA. TRBV21-1 is flagged as a pseudogene. The CDR3 covers 17 residues. CDR3 region: CASSPGQGNYSNQPQHF. The CDR3 region has the DNA TGTGCCAGCAGCCCTGGACAGGGGAATTATAGCAATCAGCCCCAGCATTTT.

Comment on this clone: The sample has other DNA sequences that encode this CDR3 too. This sequence joins TRBV4-3 and TRBJ2-2, with D perhaps matching TRBD2 (5 bases). V dropped 0 bases and J dropped 4 bases, with 12 bases sitting between them. Germline values: CDR1 LGHNA, CDR2 YSLEER. This CDR3 spans 16 amino acids. CDR3 DNA: TGCGCCAGCAGCCAAGACGGAACGGGGAGCACCGGGGAGCTGTTTTTT. Its translation is CASSQDGTGSTGELFF.

This chain uses TRBV5-4 with TRBJ2-6; possible D gene TRBD2, 6 bases. Germline assignment: CDR1 SGHNT and CDR2 YYREEE (reference sequence). The CDR3 is 15 amino acids. Between the trimmed V and J ends, which lost 3 bases and 2 bases, there was a span of 9 bases. CDR3 loop: CASSWWGAGANVLTF. The CDR3 coding sequence is TGTGCCAGCAGCTGGTGGGGGGCTGGGGCCAACGTCCTGACTTTC.

The chain is built from TRBV12-5 and TRBJ2-3; 11 bases match TRBD2. Germline V gene data show CDR1 as LGHNT and CDR2 as FRNRAP. The CDR3 totals 19 residues. The ends lost 4 bases at V and 2 bases at J; junction bases unmatched: 14. The CDR3 sequence: CASGSPQVAGGVLTDTQYF. CDR3 sequence (DNA): TGTGCTAGTGGTTCCCCCCAGGTAGCGGGGGGGGTCCTCACAGATACGCAGTATTTT.

The V call is TRBV5-6, the J call TRBJ2-3, with TRBD2 as a possible D gene (5 bases). The germline V gene has CDR1 SGHDT and CDR2 YYEEEE. This CDR3 contains 14 residues. V lost 2 bases to trimming and J lost 0 bases, with 7 bases between them. Written as DNA, the CDR3 is TGTGCCAGCAGCTTCGAGGGTAGCACAGATACGCAGTATTTT. It is translated as CASSFEGSTDTQYF.

The chain recombines TRBV6-1 with TRBJ1-4, with D perhaps matching TRBD1 (5 bases). The CDR3 is 14 amino acids. V was trimmed by 6 bases and J by 7 bases, leaving 15 bases between them. Per the germline V gene, CDR1 is MNHNS and CDR2 is SASEGT. This chain's CDR3 is CASRGGARGEKLFF. Written as DNA, the CDR3 is TGTGCCAGCAGAGGAGGGGCGCGAGGTGAAAAACTGTTTTTT.

The chain joins TRBV19 to TRBJ2-7; 10 bases agree with TRBD2. The CDR3 spans 14 residues. Germline assignment: CDR1 LNHDA and CDR2 SQIVND (reference sequence). Trimming removed 4 bases from V and 1 base from J; junction bases left unmatched: 1. Here the CDR3 reads CASSTSGSSYEQYF. CDR3 in DNA: TGTGCCAGTAGTACTAGCGGGAGTTCCTACGAGCAGTACTTC.

The chain links TRBV7-2 to TRBJ2-7, with D tentatively TRBD2 (6 bases). The germline V and J ends were trimmed by 1 base and 6 bases, with 19 bases remaining between them. CDR3 size: 16 residues. Germline V lookup: CDR1 SGHTA, CDR2 FQGNSA. The chain's CDR3 is CASSLGGGDGSSEQYF. CDR3 in DNA: TGTGCCAGCAGCTTAGGAGGAGGGGACGGCTCATCCGAGCAGTACTTC. The full variable domain, with the rest looked up from reference TRBV7-2 and TRBJ2-7, is GAGVSQSPSNKVTEKGKDVELRCDPISGHTALYWYRQSLGQGLEFLIYFQGNSAPDKSGLPSDRFSAERTGGSVSTLTIQRTQQEDSAVYLCASSLGGGDGSSEQYFGPGTRLTVT.

This clone was recorded a few times. V and J are TRBV27 and TRBJ2-3, with 13 bases aligning to TRBD2. Germline V gives CDR1 MNHEY, CDR2 SMNVEV (reference sequence). V gave up 3 bases and J gave up 0 bases; unmatched junction bases: 6. CDR3 length: 18 amino acids. The CDR3 sequence: CASSFARLAGGSTDTQYF. CDR3 bases: TGTGCCAGCAGTTTCGCTAGACTAGCGGGGGGAAGCACAGATACGCAGTATTTT.

The rearrangement joins TRBV28 to TRBJ1-2; weak D call: TRBD1 (6 bases). The germline CDR1 and CDR2 sequences are MDHEN and SYDVKM. CDR3 length equals 13 residues. Trimming left V 3 bases short and J 2 bases short, with 7 bases between. The CDR3 DNA sequence: TGTGCCAGCAGTTTGACAGGCAACTATGGCTACACCTTC. Amino acid sequence: CASSLTGNYGYTF.

V gene TRBV9 combines with J gene TRBJ2-3, with D possibly matching TRBD2 (5 bases). CDR1 and CDR2 (germline): SGDLS, YYNGEE. Trimming removed 0 bases at V and 4 bases at J, with 9 bases between. CDR3 length equals 14 residues. CDR3 loop: CASSVATRADTQYF. The DNA for the CDR3 is TGTGCCAGCAGCGTAGCTACGAGGGCAGATACGCAGTATTTT.

This chain links TRBV7-7 with TRBJ1-5, with D unresolved. Germline-derived CDR1 and CDR2 are SSHAT and FNYEAQ (reference sequence). There are 13 residues in the CDR3. Trimming cost V 1 base and J 5 bases, with 6 bases left between them. CDR3 DNA sequence: TGTGCCAGCAGCTTAGTCGGGTATCAGCCCCAGCATTTT. This sequence encodes CASSLVGYQPQHF.

The chain combines TRBV6-1 with TRBJ1-5, with D unresolved. Germline values: CDR1 MNHNS, CDR2 SASEGT. The CDR3 length is 15 residues. Trimming pared 1 base from V and 4 bases from J, leaving 11 bases between. CDR3 bases: TGTGCCAGCAGTGAAGGGCAGACGAGTAATCAGCCCCAGCATTTT. Translation: CASSEGQTSNQPQHF.

The table lists this clone with a count of one. This chain uses TRBV15 with TRBJ2-7; D not certain. The germline gives CDR1 LNHNV, CDR2 YYDKDF (reference sequence). The CDR3 is made up of 14 amino acids. Trimming took 0 bases from V and 2 from J, leaving 8 bases between them. CDR3 sequence: CATSRDSGPYEQYF. CDR3 DNA sequence: TGTGCCACCAGCAGAGATTCAGGCCCCTACGAGCAGTACTTC.

The gene calls are TRBV10-1 and TRBJ2-4; D is unclear. Germline V gene data show CDR1 as WNHNN and CDR2 as SYGVQD (reference sequence). Trimming removed 0 bases at V and 7 bases at J, with 7 bases between. The CDR3 spans 13 residues. Here the CDR3 reads CASSESGTNIQYF. The CDR3 nucleotides read TGCGCCAGCAGTGAGTCGGGTACTAACATTCAGTACTTC.

The J gene is TRBJ1-4, the V gene TRBV2, with D possibly TRBD1 on 5 matching bases. Germline V CDR1 and CDR2: SNHLY, FYNNEI. This CDR3 comprises 15 residues. The V gene lost 3 bases and the J gene lost 7 bases, with 15 bases spanning the gap. The CDR3 nucleotides are TGTGCCAGCAGTGATGGATCGGCCGGGGGTGAAAAACTGTTTTTT. It codes for CASSDGSAGGEKLFF.

The chain joins TRBV18 to TRBJ1-1; D might be TRBD1 (6 bases). The CDR3 loop spans 16 amino acids. The V gene lost 3 bases and the J gene lost 0 bases, with 14 bases spanning the gap. Germline CDR1 is KGHSH and CDR2 is LQKENI. The CDR3 region has the DNA TGTGCCAGCTCACCCCTCGGACAGACCATGAACACTGAAGCTTTCTTT. Translation gives CASSPLGQTMNTEAFF.

The rearrangement joins TRBV4-1 to TRBJ2-7; unclear D gene. The V end was cut by 0 bases, the J end by 3 bases, with 9 bases between. Germline CDR1 MGHRA, CDR2 YSYEKL. The CDR3 is made up of 14 amino acids. CDR3 loop: CASSQEEIIYEQYF. The DNA of the CDR3 is TGCGCCAGCAGCCAAGAAGAAATCATCTACGAGCAGTACTTC.

This chain uses TRBV30 with TRBJ1-6; TRBD1 might be the D (5 bases). V was clipped by 4 bases and J by 8 bases, with 12 bases between them. The germline V gene encodes CDR1 GTSNPN and CDR2 SVGIG (reference sequence). The CDR3 has 13 amino acids. Here the CDR3 reads CAWTTRGDSPLHF. Written as DNA, the CDR3 is TGTGCCTGGACGACCCGAGGGGATTCACCCCTCCACTTT.

This clone was picked up one time. J is TRBJ2-1 and V is TRBV19; D tentatively reads TRBD1 or TRBD2 (6 bases each). From germline, CDR1 is LNHDA and CDR2 SQIVND (reference sequence). The V and J ends lost 3 bases and 5 bases respectively, with 11 bases between them. There are 14 residues in the CDR3. The CDR3 coding sequence is TGTGCCAGTAGTATTCGGGGGCTAGACAATGAGCAGTTCTTC. Amino acids: CASSIRGLDNEQFF.

This chain connects TRBV6-1 to TRBJ1-6; the D is unclear. Trimming shortened V by 3 bases and J by 7 bases, and 7 bases separated the two germline ends. CDR1 MNHNS and CDR2 SASEGT come from the germline V gene. The CDR3 sequence is 13 residues long. The CDR3 coding sequence is TGTGCCAGCAGTGACGGGGAAAATTCACCCCTCCACTTT. Its protein product is CASSDGENSPLHF.

The chain carries TRBV5-1 and TRBJ2-3; D is ambiguous. Trimming left V 4 bases short and J 3 bases short, with 12 bases between. In germline, CDR1 is SGHRS, CDR2 YFSETQ. This CDR3 has 14 residues. In DNA, the CDR3 is TGCGCCAGCAGCAGGGCGGATGGGACAGATACGCAGTATTTT. This gives the protein CASSRADGTDTQYF.

The genes are TRBV11-3 and TRBJ2-6, with no clear D. V lost 6 bases and J 4 bases, leaving 7 bases between the germline ends. The CDR3 spans 13 residues. From germline, CDR1 is SGHNT and CDR2 YENEEA. This CDR3 is CASSPRGANVLTF. The CDR3 bases are TGTGCCAGCAGTCCTAGGGGGGCCAACGTCCTGACTTTC.

The V gene is TRBV7-3, the J gene TRBJ2-7, with 8 bases identical to TRBD2. Trimming took 3 bases from V and 3 from J; bases not matched to a gene: 10. The CDR3 has 16 amino acids. Germline V CDR1 and CDR2: SGHTA, FQGTGA. CDR3 in amino acids: CASSLRMSSGDYEQYF. CDR3 bases: TGTGCCAGCAGCTTGAGGATGAGTAGCGGGGACTACGAGCAGTACTTC.

The rearrangement uses TRBV6-5 and TRBJ2-7, with D perhaps TRBD1 (7 bases). This CDR3 is 15 amino acids long. CDR1 is MNHEY, CDR2 SVGAGI, per germline. Trimming pared 8 bases from V and 0 bases from J, leaving 17 bases between. CDR3 region: CASRPGGSSSYEQYF. For the CDR3, the DNA is TGTGCCAGCCGCCCAGGGGGGAGCTCCTCCTACGAGCAGTACTTC.

V gene TRBV6-1 combines with J gene TRBJ1-5; D perhaps matches TRBD1 (5 bases). The V and J ends lost 3 bases and 2 bases respectively, with 14 bases between them. Germline loops: CDR1 MNHNS, CDR2 SASEGT. CDR3 length: 16 residues. The chain's CDR3 is CASSEWGVGGNQPQHF. In DNA, the CDR3 is TGTGCCAGCAGTGAGTGGGGCGTGGGGGGCAATCAGCCCCAGCATTTT.